The present TCR beta chain was sequenced within a study of CD8 T cells in ankylosing spondylitis. Study-level points and caveats: The study identified a TCR beta motif of eight highly homologous variants that appeared characteristic of ankylosing spondylitis blood. There was reportedly significant enrichment of clones that were disease-linked in matched ankylosing spondylitis synovial fluid.

The TCR beta libraries were generated through quantitative 5'-RACE incorporating molecular barcodes. TCRdb analysed the 5' RACE reads with MiXCR anew, one entry per CDR3 protein. Of more than 35,000 distinct CDR3 sequences listed, about 5.5% are singletons. This clonotype was seen repeatedly, ten times or more. Its matching antigen is unknown. From germline, CDR1 is SGDLS and CDR2 YYNGEE. The CDR3 contains 13 residues. The germline V and J ends were trimmed by 1 base and 7 bases, with 9 bases remaining between them. V and J are TRBV9 and TRBJ1-5; D unresolved. The sequence derives from a male donor with ankylosing spondylitis or in good health (not recorded which). The sample consisted of blood, either unsorted or a sorted T cell fraction (not recorded which). The CDR3 spells CASSVSLAQPQHF. The CDR3 region has the DNA TGTGCCAGCAGCGTATCCCTGGCCCAGCCCCAGCATTTT.